The 20 T cell receptor beta chains listed next were all sequenced from one sample in a study of Graves' ophthalmopathy and Graves' hyperthyroidism. RNA transcripts served as template for amplifying TCR beta CDR3 sequences. The library came from an HTBI-primed first-round RT-PCR and a second-round multiplex PCR. Via MiXCR, TCRdb re-called the multiplex PCR reads, giving one row per CDR3 protein. The data contain approximately 700,000 distinct CDR3 sequences, about 40% of them singletons. The sequenced material came from peripheral blood. The receptors stem from an adult man with Graves' ophthalmopathy.

This clonotype was counted many times. V usage is TRBV2 and J usage is TRBJ1-1; a weak D match, TRBD1 (6 bases). The CDR3 consists of 12 residues. V was clipped by 11 bases and J by 6 bases, with 16 bases between them. The V gene's germline CDR1 is SNHLY and CDR2 FYNNEI. CDR3 residues: CAGRGAGAEAFF. For the CDR3, the DNA is TGTGCCGGACGGGGGGCAGGGGCTGAAGCTTTCTTT.

V usage is TRBV10-3 and J usage is TRBJ2-7; no firm D call. Matching the DNA end better, TRBJ2-1 makes the J call doubtful. The germline CDR1 and CDR2 sequences are ENHRY and SYGVKD. The CDR3 spans 12 residues. CDR3 sequence (DNA): TGTGCCATCAGTGCAACAAGGAATGAGCAGTTCTTC. This translates into CAISATRNEQFF.

As to this clonotype: Germline is not matched at one junction end, which may reflect a read error. The genes are TRBV10-3 and TRBJ2-5, with D maybe TRBD2 (6 bases). Per the germline V gene, CDR1 is ENHRY and CDR2 is SYGVKD. The CDR3 runs 16 residues. The CDR3, as DNA: TGTGCCAGCAGTCCCTCGTGGGGGGTCCCCCAAGAGACCCAGTACTTC. Translating it yields CASSPSWGVPQETQYF.

In this sample, this clonotype turned up many times. The chain joins TRBV7-2 to TRBJ2-5; D not certain. CDR1 is SGHTA and CDR2 is FQGNSA in the germline V gene. CDR3 length: 14 amino acids. Trimming pared 0 bases from V and 5 bases from J, leaving 10 bases between. The CDR3 DNA reads TGTGCCAGCAGCTTAGCGTCTAGTTCCGAGACCCAGTACTTC. Residues: CASSLASSSETQYF.

V usage is TRBV15 and J usage is TRBJ2-3; TRBD2 aligns across 12 bases. V lost 2 bases to trimming and J lost 2 bases; unmatched junction nucleotides: 11. This CDR3 has 19 amino acids. The germline V gene encodes CDR1 LNHNV and CDR2 YYDKDF (reference sequence). The CDR3 coding sequence is TGTGCCACCAGCAGACCATCCCGCGGACTAGCGGGGTACACAGATACGCAGTATTTT. It translates to CATSRPSRGLAGYTDTQYF.

Concerning this clonotype: A read error may produce the germline difference seen at one junction end. The chain has TRBV6-4 and TRBJ2-2; perhaps D is TRBD1 or TRBD2 (5 bases each). This CDR3 is built from 17 residues. Germline V gene lookup returns CDR1 MRHNA and CDR2 SNTAGT. In DNA, the CDR3 is TGTGCCAGCAGTTACTCGGGGCCAAATCGACACACCGGGGAGCTGTTTTTT. Translated: CASSYSGPNRHTGELFF.

This clonotype was seen repeatedly, ten times or more. The chain employs TRBV10-3 and TRBJ1-2, with 12 bases matching TRBD1. V was clipped by 10 bases and J by 1 base; unmatched bases: 13. The CDR3 sequence is 17 residues long. CDR1 is ENHRY, CDR2 SYGVKD, per germline. The CDR3, as DNA: TGTGCCAGCAGAGTCCGGGACAGGGGGCGCGGTAACTATGGCTACACCTTC. It encodes CASRVRDRGRGNYGYTF.

This chain uses TRBV7-2 with TRBJ2-7, with a weak D call TRBD1 (5 bases). The CDR3 runs to 14 residues. Trimming removed 6 bases from V and 2 bases from J, with 14 bases in between. CDR1 and CDR2 (germline): SGHTA, FQGNSA. CDR3 residues: CASSLRTTTYEQYF. The CDR3 DNA follows: TGTGCCAGCAGTTTAAGGACAACAACCTACGAGCAGTACTTC.

The V gene is TRBV29-1, the J gene TRBJ2-5, with 11 positions matching TRBD2. The V segment lost 7 bases and the J segment 3 bases; nucleotides outside the gene matches: 7. The CDR3 runs to 14 residues. Germline V lookup: CDR1 SQVTM, CDR2 ANQGSEA. Here the CDR3 reads CSARLAGLEETQYF. In DNA, the CDR3 is TGCAGCGCCCGACTAGCGGGGTTGGAAGAGACCCAGTACTTC. The whole variable domain, filled in from reference TRBV29-1 and TRBJ2-5, reads SAVISQKPSRDICQRGTSLTIQCQVDSQVTMMFWYRQQPGQSLTLIATANQGSEATYESGFVIDKFPISRPNLTFSTLTVSNMSPEDSSIYLCSARLAGLEETQYFGPGTRLLVL.

This clonotype was seen repeatedly, ten times or more. The gene calls are TRBV7-2 and TRBJ2-5; a weak D match, TRBD1 (7 bases). Germline CDR1 SGHTA, CDR2 FQGNSA. Trimming left V 5 bases short and J 4 bases short, with 20 bases between. This CDR3 is built from 16 residues. The CDR3 DNA sequence: TGTGCCAGCAGCCAGGGGGGACAGAGGTCGGGAGAGACCCAGTACTTC. Its translation: CASSQGGQRSGETQYF.

Concerning this clonotype: Germline is not matched at one junction end, which may reflect a read error. The chain carries TRBV25-1 and TRBJ1-2; D is ambiguous. The CDR3 runs 13 residues. Germline CDR1 reads MGHDK; CDR2 reads SYGVNS. Here the CDR3 reads CAGSDVANYGYTF. CDR3 sequence (DNA): TGTGCCGGCAGTGATGTAGCTAACTATGGCTACACCTTC.

This clonotype was counted at least ten times. CDR3 DNA: TGTGCCAGCAGCGTAGCGGACATCCCCTACGAGCAGTACTTC. It encodes CASSVADIPYEQYF. J is TRBJ2-7 and V is TRBV9, with D maybe TRBD1 (5 bases). CDR3 size: 14 residues. Trimming took 0 bases from V and 2 from J, leaving 9 bases between them. The germline V gene encodes CDR1 SGDLS and CDR2 YYNGEE.

This clonotype occurred a few times. V and J are TRBV5-5 and TRBJ2-7; the D gene could be TRBD1 or TRBD2 (5 bases each). CDR1 SGHKS and CDR2 YYEKEE come from the germline V gene (reference sequence). The CDR3 loop spans 14 amino acids. V was trimmed by 2 bases and J by 7 bases, leaving 16 bases between them. This chain's CDR3 is CASSFNRFTGEQYF. The CDR3 DNA follows: TGTGCCAGCAGCTTTAACAGGTTCACGGGAGAGCAGTACTTC.

This clonotype was recorded many times. The chain recombines TRBV10-3 with TRBJ2-7, with 7 bases fitting TRBD1. The germline V gene has CDR1 ENHRY and CDR2 SYGVKD. Trimming took 4 bases from V and 3 from J; bases not matched to a gene: 0. The CDR3 consists of 12 residues. Here the CDR3 DNA reads TGTGCCATCAGTGGGGACAGCTACGAGCAGTACTTC. Its translation: CAISGDSYEQYF.

This clonotype was recorded once. The chain joins TRBV10-3 to TRBJ2-7; D not certain. CDR3 size: 14 residues. V shed 4 bases and J shed 5 bases, with 15 bases lying between them. Germline V lookup: CDR1 ENHRY, CDR2 SYGVKD. The DNA of the CDR3 is TGTGCCATCAGTGGGCAGGAAGGGTCTCACGAGCAGTACTTC. As protein: CAISGQEGSHEQYF.

This clonotype has ten or more counts. The CDR3 region has the DNA TGCGCCAGCAGCTTGACAGGGGCCACTGAAGCTTTCTTT. As protein: CASSLTGATEAFF. The chain is built from TRBV5-1 and TRBJ1-1; TRBD1 agrees at 7 bases. This CDR3 is built from 13 residues. V was pared by 1 base and J by 4 bases, with 1 base of the junction left unmatched. The germline V gene encodes CDR1 SGHRS and CDR2 YFSETQ.

The chain employs TRBV25-1 and TRBJ1-3; possibly TRBD1 for D (5 bases). V was clipped by 6 bases and J by 4 bases, with 19 bases between them. CDR1 is MGHDK and CDR2 is SYGVNS in the germline V gene. This CDR3 region has 16 residues. CDR3 protein: CASSGTTPGDGNTIYF. CDR3 nucleotide sequence: TGTGCCAGCAGCGGAACTACTCCGGGGGACGGAAACACCATATATTTT.

In this sample, this clonotype turned up many times. This chain connects TRBV4-1 to TRBJ2-5; 10 bases line up with TRBD2. Germline V CDR1 and CDR2: MGHRA, YSYEKL. The CDR3 consists of 16 residues. The V gene end was trimmed by 0 bases and the J gene end by 7 bases; junction bases not matched to a gene: 8. The CDR3 here is CASSQDVLAGAGTQYF. The DNA of the CDR3 is TGCGCCAGCAGCCAAGATGTCCTAGCGGGAGCGGGGACCCAGTACTTC.

There are a few counts of this clonotype. The rearrangement uses TRBV7-9 and TRBJ1-6; D is possibly TRBD1 (5 bases). Germline V lookup: CDR1 SEHNR, CDR2 FQNEAQ (reference sequence). CDR3 length equals 15 residues. The V and J ends lost 4 bases and 10 bases respectively, with 17 bases between them. The CDR3 region is CASSSLGGGWSPLHF. The CDR3 DNA reads as TGTGCCAGCAGCTCCCTTGGGGGGGGTTGGTCACCCCTCCACTTT.

The chain recombines TRBV12-3 or TRBV12-4 with TRBJ2-6; 7 bases map to TRBD1. The CDR3 spans 16 residues. After removal of 2 bases from V and 3 bases from J, the junction contained 4 bases not matched to a gene. The CDR3 DNA follows: TGTGCCAGCAGTTTAATCACAGGGGATGGGGCCAACGTCCTGACTTTC. Translation: CASSLITGDGANVLTF.